Below, 30 T cell receptor beta chains from the same sample are listed, as sequenced in a study of monozygotic twins with inflammatory bowel disease. Following a re-call of the 5' RACE reads, TCRdb has one entry per CDR3 protein and lacks DNA. There are approximately 150,000 distinct CDR3 sequences in the sample, with about 2.6% held by the top ten. Material: blood. Receptors were obtained from a human donor with ulcerative colitis or Crohn's disease, or a healthy co-twin of an affected twin (not recorded which).

The chain is built from TRBV20-1 and TRBJ2-3; TCRdb picks TRBD2, but there is no DNA to check that call. CDR1 is DFQATT and CDR2 is SNEGSKA in the germline V gene (reference sequence). The CDR3 loop spans 14 amino acids. The CDR3 loop is CSANRGASPDTQYF.

This chain uses TRBV20-1 with TRBJ1-4; TCRdb returns TRBD1, unconfirmable since there is no DNA. This CDR3 has 13 residues. Germline values: CDR1 DFQATT, CDR2 SNEGSKA (reference sequence). Here the CDR3 reads CSAPTRGWEKLFF.

The chain is built from TRBV20-1 and TRBJ1-1; TCRdb returns TRBD1, unconfirmable since there is no DNA. The CDR3 spans 12 residues. Per the germline V gene, CDR1 is DFQATT and CDR2 is SNEGSKA (reference sequence). CDR3 in amino acids: CSALGQGARAFF.

The chain links TRBV20-1 to TRBJ2-4; absent DNA, TCRdb's TRBD1 call cannot be checked. The CDR3 is 11 amino acids. Germline CDR1 DFQATT, CDR2 SNEGSKA (reference sequence). CDR3 in amino acids: CSARWGREQYF.

The chain recombines TRBV27 with TRBJ2-7; lacking DNA, the TRBD1 call made by TCRdb goes unchecked. The CDR3 extends over 15 amino acids. Germline assignment: CDR1 MNHEY and CDR2 SMNVEV (reference sequence). The CDR3: CASKSPGQGIYEQYF.

The V gene is TRBV29-1, the J gene TRBJ2-5; TCRdb's D call of TRBD2 is untestable without DNA. The V gene's germline CDR1 is SQVTM and CDR2 ANQGSEA. This CDR3 has 15 residues. The CDR3 spells CSARKGTSDEETQYF.

V gene TRBV18 combines with J gene TRBJ2-2; TCRdb's D gene call, TRBD2, goes unchecked for lack of DNA. Germline V CDR1 and CDR2: KGHSH, LQKENI. CDR3 size: 15 residues. CDR3 in amino acids: CASSPPGTATGELFF.

The chain carries TRBV7-8 and TRBJ1-3. The germline CDR1 and CDR2 sequences are SGHVS and FQNEAQ. This CDR3 has 17 residues. The CDR3 loop is CASSLRFDGSSGNTIYF. The variable domain in full, completed from reference TRBV7-8 and TRBJ1-3, reads GAGVSQSPRYKVAKRGQDVALRCDPISGHVSLFWYQQALGQGPEFLTYFQNEAQLDKSGLPSDRFFAERPEGSVSTLKIQRTQQEDSAVYLCASSLRFDGSSGNTIYFGEGSWLTVV.

V is TRBV20-1 and J is TRBJ1-2; the TCRdb call, TRBD1, lacks DNA for checking. This CDR3 is built from 12 residues. Germline V gives CDR1 DFQATT, CDR2 SNEGSKA (reference sequence). This chain's CDR3 is CSASRRGHGYTF.

This sequence joins TRBV20-1 and TRBJ2-1; TCRdb calls TRBD1, which cannot be checked without DNA. The CDR3 has 21 amino acids. The germline CDR1 and CDR2 sequences are DFQATT and SNEGSKA (reference sequence). The CDR3 spells CSAPPEALHHHRTISYNEQFF.

The CDR3 loop is CASSSAGGLNTGELFF. The rearrangement uses TRBV7-3 and TRBJ2-2; TCRdb lists TRBD2, though no DNA is available to test this call. The length of the CDR3 is 16 residues. Germline V gene data show CDR1 as SGHTA and CDR2 as FQGTGA.

The chain carries TRBV7-2 and TRBJ1-5; TCRdb names TRBD1, which stays unverified in the absence of DNA. The CDR3 loop spans 15 amino acids. Germline CDR1 is SGHTA and CDR2 is FQGNSA. The CDR3 region is CASSSPGGGNQPQHF.

This sequence joins TRBV5-1 and TRBJ1-4. The CDR3 spans 14 residues. Germline V CDR1 and CDR2: SGHRS, YFSETQ. CDR3 sequence: CASSKTATNEKLFF.

This sequence joins TRBV10-3 and TRBJ2-6; with no DNA, the TCRdb D assignment of TRBD1 cannot be verified. The CDR3 covers 22 residues. Germline V CDR1 and CDR2: ENHRY, SYGVKD. This chain's CDR3 is CAISESYVDRLSIGSGANVLTF.

V gene TRBV28 combines with J gene TRBJ2-7; the TCRdb D gene call, TRBD1, has no DNA to confirm it. Germline loops: CDR1 MDHEN, CDR2 SYDVKM. The CDR3 has 18 amino acids. Here the CDR3 reads CASSLSARGQGAVYEQYF.

This chain's CDR3 is CASSLFTGVSNEQFF. The J gene is TRBJ2-1, the V gene TRBV5-4; TCRdb calls TRBD1, which cannot be checked without DNA. The germline V gene encodes CDR1 SGHNT and CDR2 YYREEE (reference sequence). This CDR3 is built from 15 residues.

This rearrangement joins TRBV20-1 to TRBJ2-5; TCRdb proposes TRBD2, but this gene call is untestable without DNA. The CDR3 consists of 13 residues. Germline V CDR1 and CDR2: DFQATT, SNEGSKA (reference sequence). CDR3 amino acids: CSARVGPQETQYF.

The chain links TRBV29-1 to TRBJ2-7; without DNA, the TCRdb call of TRBD1 cannot be checked. Germline-derived CDR1 and CDR2 are SQVTM and ANQGSEA. This CDR3 region has 13 residues. The CDR3 loop reads CSGSQGFPGEQYF.

This chain uses TRBV5-5 with TRBJ2-1; the D call of TRBD1 rests on TCRdb alone, since no DNA is present to check it. The germline gives CDR1 SGHKS, CDR2 YYEKEE (reference sequence). CDR3 length: 17 amino acids. The chain's CDR3 is CASIPHKGIESYNEQFF.

This sequence joins TRBV9 and TRBJ2-2; TCRdb returns TRBD1, unconfirmable since there is no DNA. The CDR3 length is 15 residues. Germline CDR1 reads SGDLS; CDR2 reads YYNGEE. The CDR3 protein is CASSAYHRVTGELFF.

This chain uses TRBV20-1 with TRBJ1-1; without DNA, the TCRdb call of TRBD1 cannot be checked. The CDR3 is 12 amino acids. Germline CDR1 DFQATT, CDR2 SNEGSKA (reference sequence). The CDR3 here is CSATGQLPEAFF.

The V gene is TRBV12-3 or TRBV12-4, the J gene TRBJ1-6. The CDR3 runs to 17 residues. The CDR3 sequence is CASSLNPGGGIYSPLHF.

V usage is TRBV20-1 and J usage is TRBJ1-1; TCRdb names TRBD1, which stays unverified in the absence of DNA. CDR1 is DFQATT and CDR2 is SNEGSKA in the germline V gene (reference sequence). The CDR3 extends over 13 amino acids. This CDR3 is CSASQGADTEAFF.

The chain has TRBV20-1 and TRBJ1-6. Germline assignment: CDR1 DFQATT and CDR2 SNEGSKA (reference sequence). CDR3 size: 13 residues. CDR3 protein: CSARMGLTTPLHF.

This chain connects TRBV18 to TRBJ1-2; TCRdb selects TRBD1, and the lack of DNA leaves this call unchecked. Germline CDR1 is KGHSH and CDR2 is LQKENI. This CDR3 contains 14 residues. This CDR3 reads CASSPSGLDYGYTF.

The V gene is TRBV5-1, the J gene TRBJ2-7; the TCRdb D gene call, TRBD2, has no DNA to confirm it. The CDR3 runs to 16 residues. The germline V gene encodes CDR1 SGHRS and CDR2 YFSETQ. The CDR3 protein is CVSSLEGTSHNPKQYF.

This chain connects TRBV20-1 to TRBJ1-1; TCRdb indicates TRBD1, and absent DNA this call remains unverified. The CDR3 consists of 18 residues. Germline lookup yields CDR1 DFQATT and CDR2 SNEGSKA (reference sequence). The CDR3 is CSARDQTPGGTMNTEAFF.

The chain couples TRBV10-2 to TRBJ1-5; the D call of TRBD1 rests on TCRdb alone, since no DNA is present to check it. The CDR3 runs 14 residues. Germline loops: CDR1 WSHSY, CDR2 SAAADI. The CDR3 sequence is CASSDRVSNQPQHF.

The chain joins TRBV11-2 to TRBJ2-6. The CDR3 runs 13 residues. Germline CDR1 SGHAT, CDR2 FQNNGV. This chain's CDR3 is CASSFTGANVLTF.

The chain uses TRBV9 and TRBJ2-1; TCRdb picks TRBD2, but there is no DNA to check that call. CDR1 and CDR2 from the germline V gene are SGDLS and YYNGEE. This CDR3 spans 15 amino acids. This CDR3 is CASSVGGKSYNEQFF.